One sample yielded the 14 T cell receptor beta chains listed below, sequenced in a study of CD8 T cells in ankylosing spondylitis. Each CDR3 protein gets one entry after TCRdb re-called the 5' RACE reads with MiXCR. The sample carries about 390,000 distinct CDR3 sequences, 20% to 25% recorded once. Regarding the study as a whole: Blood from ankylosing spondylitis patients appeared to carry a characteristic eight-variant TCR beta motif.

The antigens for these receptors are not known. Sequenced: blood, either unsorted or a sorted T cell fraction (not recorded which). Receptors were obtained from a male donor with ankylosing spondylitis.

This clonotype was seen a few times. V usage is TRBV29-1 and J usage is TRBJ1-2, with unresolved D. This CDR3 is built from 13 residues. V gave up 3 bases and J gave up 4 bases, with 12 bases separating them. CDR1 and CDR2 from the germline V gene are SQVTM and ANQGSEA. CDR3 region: CSVETERVYGYTF. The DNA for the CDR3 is TGCAGCGTTGAGACGGAGAGGGTCTATGGCTACACCTTC.

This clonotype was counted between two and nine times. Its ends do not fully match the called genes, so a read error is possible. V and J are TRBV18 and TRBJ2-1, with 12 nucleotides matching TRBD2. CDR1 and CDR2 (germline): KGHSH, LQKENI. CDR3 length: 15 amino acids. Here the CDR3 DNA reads TGTGCCAGCTCCGGACTAGCGGGACCCCCTAATGAGCTGTTCTTC. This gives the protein CASSGLAGPPNELFF.

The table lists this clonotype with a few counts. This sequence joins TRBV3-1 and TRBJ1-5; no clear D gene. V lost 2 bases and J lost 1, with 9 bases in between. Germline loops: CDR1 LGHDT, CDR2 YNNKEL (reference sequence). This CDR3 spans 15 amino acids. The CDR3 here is CASSQSRGSNQPQHF. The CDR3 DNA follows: TGTGCCAGCAGCCAATCTCGGGGAAGCAATCAGCCCCAGCATTTT.

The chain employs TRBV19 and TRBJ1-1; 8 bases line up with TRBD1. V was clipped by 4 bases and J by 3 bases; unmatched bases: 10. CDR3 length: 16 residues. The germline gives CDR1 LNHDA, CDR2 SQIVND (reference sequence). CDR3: CASSTDRATWYTEAFF. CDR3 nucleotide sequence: TGTGCCAGTAGTACGGACAGGGCTACATGGTACACTGAAGCTTTCTTT.

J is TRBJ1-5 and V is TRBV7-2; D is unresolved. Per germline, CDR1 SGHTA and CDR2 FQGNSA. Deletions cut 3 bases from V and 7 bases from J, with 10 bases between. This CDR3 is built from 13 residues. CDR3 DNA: TGTGCCAGCAGCTTTTGGTTGCGGCAGCCCCAGCATTTT. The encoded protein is CASSFWLRQPQHF.

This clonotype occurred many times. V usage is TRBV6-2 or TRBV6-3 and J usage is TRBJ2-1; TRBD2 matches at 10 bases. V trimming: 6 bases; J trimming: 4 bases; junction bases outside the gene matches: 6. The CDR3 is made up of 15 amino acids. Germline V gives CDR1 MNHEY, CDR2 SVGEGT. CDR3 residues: CASSRTSGLYNEQFF. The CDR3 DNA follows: TGTGCCAGCAGCCGGACTAGCGGACTATACAATGAGCAGTTCTTC.

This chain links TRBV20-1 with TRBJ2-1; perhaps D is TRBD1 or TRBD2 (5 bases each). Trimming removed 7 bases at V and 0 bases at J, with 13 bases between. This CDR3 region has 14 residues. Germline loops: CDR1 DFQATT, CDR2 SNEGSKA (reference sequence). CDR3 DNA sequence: TGCAGTGGCTCAGGGAGAAGCTCCTACAATGAGCAGTTCTTC. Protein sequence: CSGSGRSSYNEQFF.

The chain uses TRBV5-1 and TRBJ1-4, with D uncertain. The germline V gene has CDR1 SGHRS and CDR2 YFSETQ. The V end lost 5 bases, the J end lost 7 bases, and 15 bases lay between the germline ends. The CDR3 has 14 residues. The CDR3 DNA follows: TGCGCCAGCAGTTCCGTAGGAGGTTTTGAAAAACTGTTTTTT. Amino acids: CASSSVGGFEKLFF.

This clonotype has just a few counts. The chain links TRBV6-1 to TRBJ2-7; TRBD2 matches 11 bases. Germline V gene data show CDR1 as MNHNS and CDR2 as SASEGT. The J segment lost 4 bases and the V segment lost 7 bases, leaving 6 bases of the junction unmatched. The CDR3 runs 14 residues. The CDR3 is CASNSGRAVYEQYF. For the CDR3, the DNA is TGTGCCAGCAATAGCGGGAGGGCCGTTTACGAGCAGTACTTC.

CDR3 sequence reads: CASSPGTLAGESGEQYF. DNA for the CDR3: TGTGCCAGCTCACCCGGAACACTAGCGGGAGAATCGGGCGAGCAGTACTTC. V usage is TRBV18 and J usage is TRBJ2-7, with 11 bases that match TRBD2. The CDR3 totals 17 residues. Germline loops: CDR1 KGHSH, CDR2 LQKENI. J lost 6 bases, V lost 3 bases, and 13 bases had no gene match.

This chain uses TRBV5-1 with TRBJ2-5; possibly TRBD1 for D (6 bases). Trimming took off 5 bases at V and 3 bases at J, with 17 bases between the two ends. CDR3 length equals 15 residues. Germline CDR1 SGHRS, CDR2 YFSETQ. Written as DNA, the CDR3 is TGCGCCAGCAGTCTGCGTGGGACAACGGAAGAGACCCAGTACTTC. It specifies CASSLRGTTEETQYF.

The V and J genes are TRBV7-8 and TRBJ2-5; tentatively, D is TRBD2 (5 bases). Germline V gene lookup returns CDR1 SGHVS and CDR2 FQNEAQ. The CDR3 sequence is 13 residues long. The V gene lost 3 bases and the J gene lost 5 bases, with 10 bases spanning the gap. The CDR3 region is CASSFSGSETQYF. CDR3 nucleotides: TGTGCCAGCAGCTTTTCGGGAAGCGAGACCCAGTACTTC.

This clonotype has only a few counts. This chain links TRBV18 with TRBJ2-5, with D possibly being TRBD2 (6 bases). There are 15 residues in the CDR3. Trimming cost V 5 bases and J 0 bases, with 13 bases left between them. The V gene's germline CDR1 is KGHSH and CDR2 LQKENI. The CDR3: CASSLTAGYQETQYF. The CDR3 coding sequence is TGTGCCAGCTCATTGACTGCGGGGTACCAAGAGACCCAGTACTTC.

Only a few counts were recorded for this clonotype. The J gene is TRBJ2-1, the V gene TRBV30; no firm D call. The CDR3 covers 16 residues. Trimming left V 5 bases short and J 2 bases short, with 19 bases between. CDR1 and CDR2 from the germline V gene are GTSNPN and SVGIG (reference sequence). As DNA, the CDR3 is TGTGCCTGGCCAACCCCCCGGGCCCTTCCCTACAATGAGCAGTTCTTC. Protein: CAWPTPRALPYNEQFF.